This T cell receptor beta chain was recorded in a study of shared clonotypes between healthy human individuals (dated by TCRdb to the early 2020s). In terms of the full investigation: The cohort included three men and a couple of women between 18 and 49 years of age. For each donor, CD4 naive and CD4 memory were each given three plates, CD8 naive was given two plates, and CD8 memory was given one plate. To estimate repertoire size and how much clonotypes are shared between individuals, the study performed deep sequencing of blood TCR repertoires from a handful of healthy adults. Libraries were prepared and TCR repertoires were sequenced by different laboratories using diverse techniques, in order to increase sequencing depth and limit assay-specific biases. Between about 0.9 and 8.9 billion PBMCs per donor were obtained by leukapheresis.

Trimming at the junction amounts to 0 bases on V and 0 bases on J, and the germline ends lie 9 bases apart. Including cysteine and phenylalanine, the CDR3 has 16 amino acids. Kept here is only the CDR3 DNA, which spans 48 bases and is read in frame from base 1. Based on the germline V gene, the CDR1 and CDR2 sequences are SGHDT and YYEEEE. Healthy HIV-negative adults with no recently reported acute infections or vaccinations were included as donors. All donors were Caucasian adults living in Nashville, Tennessee, USA. CD4+ T cells were enriched by magnetic negative selection; naive cells were then positively selected on CD45RA, and the negative fraction formed the memory subset. Blood was collected by leukapheresis, and PBMCs were isolated by Ficoll-Histopaque density gradient centrifugation and then cryopreserved in liquid nitrogen vapor phase. Analytical flow cytometry was used to check the purity and quantity of every magnetically sorted T cell population. Each sorted fraction had its genomic DNA isolated and then quantified by UV absorbance on a Nanodrop 2000c.

General conclusions and limits of the study: Naive subsets generally had larger estimated clonotype richness than memory subsets did. Pairwise subsampling indicated that sequencing depth was expected to affect the degree of clonotype sharing among donors. Rarefaction of sorted-subset datasets indicated incomplete sequencing despite the large sequencing depth. Only blood was sampled, and tissue TCR repertoires likely differ from those in blood. Because the study included only a small number of donors, the genetic and exposure-history diversity represented was limited. About 5% of naive CD4, more than 3% of naive CD8, approximately 2.2% of memory CD4, and 0.4% of memory CD8 clonotypes were shared across several donors. Compared with non-shared clonotypes, the clonotypes found in all four sorted-subset donors had higher generation probabilities.

As to this clone: No antigen is known for it. Base qualities are not provided; no much larger clone lies one nucleotide away.

TCR CDR3 regions were amplified from genomic DNA by multiplex PCR using the deep immunoSEQ assay. For each cell subset, the extracted genomic DNA was distributed evenly across all wells of several immunoSEQ 96-well plates, and each plate served as one replicate. For sorted subsets, roughly 200 ng of genomic DNA, equivalent to some 33,000 T cell genomes, went into each replicate PCR. Purified libraries were measured with a Qubit 3.0 fluorometer, size-checked on a Bioanalyzer 2100, and measured again with the KAPA Library Quantification kit. Every immunoSEQ 96-well plate was sequenced on a separate single-read 150-cycle Illumina NextSeq 550 flow cell. Turning to the authors' computational methods: The immunoSEQ output contained only junctional sequences without quality scores, so filtering could not match that applied to full-length reads. To assign V/J genes and CDR3, sequences were annotated against IMGT germline references using PyIR, a Python wrapper for IgBLAST v1.9. Reads were filtered out if the reads had weak V/J assignments (E-value above 1e-6), no CDR3, stop codons, out-of-frame junctions, or ambiguous translated residues. V3J clonotypes were defined as sequences sharing an identical inferred V gene, J gene, and CDR3 amino acid sequence. Percentage overlap between repertoires was computed as shared unique clonotypes divided by the size of the smaller repertoire. Three approaches were used to assess repertoire richness: RTK rarefaction, the Chao1 estimator, and Recon v2.1 estimates of unobserved clonotypes. For all TCRbeta clonotypes obtained by the gDNA method from several donors, generation probabilities were computed with OLGA. Drawn from immuneACCESS, this table holds only the in-frame rearrangements with V and J called that TCRdb kept. Clones are partly lost; checked studies trace under half to an unresolved V gene and leave the rest unexplained. That table supplies the V and J calls and clone size; D and trimming were determined from the DNA. The sample data list about 610,000 clones, and almost 97% of these were observed just once. Of the sample, roughly 0.05% is held by the ten largest clones.

The sample was naive CD4+ T cells sorted from blood. What the cell subset or site label conveys for this sample: CD45RA+ positively selected. The source of this sequence is a woman in her twenties or thirties in good health. The chain is encoded by TRBV5-6 joined to TRBJ2-2; the D gene is unclear. The CDR3 reads as follows: CASSLGVNANTGELFF. The DNA reads as follows: TGTGCCAGCAGCTTGGGAGTAAACGCGAACACCGGGGAGCTGTTTTTT.